The entry below gives a single TCR beta chain sequence along with its context. The specificity of this receptor is unknown. One base away there is no much larger clone; base qualities are not given. The sample is drawn from a study of blood T cells in healthy people across ages (dated by TCRdb to the mid-2010s). About the investigation overall: In model experiments, template switching captured roughly one uniquely barcoded TCR beta cDNA molecule for every two T cells. Two additional independent replicas of 1 million unique cDNA reads from the same blood draw were analyzed for two donors (one aged 18 to 30 and one aged 80 or older). Donors of different ages were randomly distributed across sequencing lanes to avoid experimental bias. Using deep sequencing normalized with unique cDNA molecular identifiers, the study measured how TCR beta repertoire diversity changes with age. The donors were divided into four age groups: young (average around 16 years), middle-aged (approximately 42), aged (about 56) and long-lived (more than 75). Paper-wide results and their limitations: Bulk unsorted PBMC profiling prevented conclusive comparison of naive and antigen-experienced compartments. Estimates of total diversity based on one million sequenced T cells were considered lower bounds and underestimates. The percentage of naive T cells measured by flow cytometry correlated strongly with observed TCR beta diversity. Compared with the aged group, the long-lived group had more naive CD4+ T cells, fewer expanded clones and increased TCR diversity, suggesting age selection. Because the CMV infection status of the donors was unknown, age-related changes in expanded clonotypes may potentially have been confounded. Observed TCR beta diversity per million T cells fell roughly linearly with age, and a significant reduction was already apparent by age roughly 40.

Donors were a few dozen systemically healthy Caucasian individuals from Russia aged roughly 6 to 95 years. Each donor gave 8.5 to 10 milliliters of peripheral blood, collected into EDTA-treated Vacutainer tubes. Ficoll-Paque density-gradient centrifugation was used to isolate PBMCs, with at least 7 million per sample. Total RNA was extracted from PBMCs with Trizol reagent, with at least 6 micrograms obtained per sample. Naive CD45RAhigh/CD27high T cell percentages were measured by flow cytometry on a PBMC aliquot from every donor. CDR3 length: 13 amino acids, cysteine to phenylalanine. The entry retains the CDR3 DNA only, 39 bases that are in frame from base 1. V is pared back by 8 bases and J by 1 base, with 10 bases lying between the germline termini. Sequences LGHNA (CDR1) and YNFKEQ (CDR2) are obtained from the germline V gene. The protocol used for the library was 5' RACE. Data came from an Illumina HiSeq 2500. The second PCR ran for about 7 to 11 cycles and used a J-beta primer mix along with a sample-barcoded 5' primer. A template-switch 5' adaptor carrying 12 random nucleotides introduced a unique molecular identifier onto each TCR beta cDNA molecule. At least 2.5 million CDR3-containing paired-end reads were obtained from each sample. All of the RNA was converted into first-strand cDNA using the Mint cDNA synthesis kit, with a TRBC-specific oligonucleotide serving as the primer. Following uracil-DNA glycosylase treatment, a first 18-cycle PCR with universal primers M1SS and BC2_uni_R was performed on all cDNA. In the authors' own workflow: Each sample was normalized by randomly selecting 1 million high-quality reads, each carrying a distinct molecular identifier. Reads sharing molecular identifiers were discarded rather than binned into consensus sequences. MiTCR, set to a Q25 quality threshold and the strictest error-elimination algorithm, was used for CDR3 identification, clonotype clustering and error correction. Lower-bound total TCR beta diversity was estimated with a nonparametric unseen species model using Euler transformation. TCRdb reworked the public reads: Q25 trimming with fastp, MiXCR clone assembly, productive beta chains retained. Entries that share a CDR3 protein sequence are merged under the most common genes and DNA. The V and J calls reflect TCRdb's pipeline rather than the authors' work. Counted in this sample were 1.5 million to 1.8 million distinct CDR3 sequences; approximately 42% of them appeared once. The top ten clones comprise about 4.1% of the sample.

The chain is assembled from TRBV4-2 and TRBJ2-3; matching of 6 bases hints at TRBD1 as the D gene. This TCR derives from a woman between 18 and 29 years old in good health. Sequenced material: blood. The nucleotides are TGTGCCAGCGGGGGCGACGGCACAGATACGCAGTATTTT. Its protein reads: CASGGDGTDTQYF.